These 17 T cell receptor beta chains were all obtained from the same sample, sequenced in a study of cytomegalovirus exposure and HLA in healthy donors (dated by TCRdb to about 2017). The library came from the immunoSEQ multiplex PCR assay. A mixture of 60 forward primers for TCR Vbeta segments and 13 reverse primers for TCR Jbeta segments was used in the multiplex PCR. Here the immuneACCESS table is served through TCRdb, limited to in-frame sequences with V and J called. Missing clones are a known gap in these copies; in checked studies unresolved V genes cover under half, and the rest lacks a known reason. Counted in this sample were tens of thousands of clones; just over 70% of them appeared once. Approximately 5% of the sample is in the top ten clones. Specimen: PBMCs. These receptors came from a man aged 55 to 70 in good health and CMV-seropositive.

V and J are TRBV21-1 and TRBJ2-1; TRBD2 is the table's D call and was not checked against the DNA. TRBV21-1 is assigned pseudogene status. The length of the CDR3 is 18 residues. The CDR3 sequence: CASPPGLAGRSSYNEQFF. The DNA for the CDR3 is TGTGCCAGCCCTCCGGGACTAGCGGGCCGGAGCTCCTACAATGAGCAGTTCTTC.

This clone was observed a handful of times. The V gene is TRBV6-6, the J gene TRBJ2-1; possible D gene TRBD2, 6 bases. Germline lookup yields CDR1 MNHNY and CDR2 SVGAGI (reference sequence). The CDR3 extends over 13 amino acids. Between the trimmed V and J ends, which lost 8 bases and 2 bases, there was a span of 10 bases. The CDR3 bases are TGTGCCAGCTCGCGGGGAACCTACAATGAGCAGTTCTTC. Amino acids: CASSRGTYNEQFF.

The rearrangement links TRBV6-1 to TRBJ1-2; D might be TRBD1 (6 bases). The CDR3 is made up of 15 amino acids. The germline V and J ends were trimmed by 7 bases and 4 bases, with 19 bases remaining between them. The germline gives CDR1 MNHNS, CDR2 SASEGT. The CDR3 DNA reads as TGTGCCAGCACCTACAGGGCTGCGTTGGCCTATGGCTACACCTTC. Its protein is CASTYRAALAYGYTF.

The CDR3 nucleotides are TGCGCCAGCAGCTCCGCCGAGGGCTCGGATGGCTACACCTTC. It codes for CASSSAEGSDGYTF. This chain uses TRBV5-1 with TRBJ1-2; D not certain. The CDR3 consists of 14 residues. Germline V gene data show CDR1 as SGHRS and CDR2 as YFSETQ. Trimming pared 3 bases from V and 6 bases from J, leaving 15 bases between.

J is TRBJ2-5 and V is TRBV5-4, with D perhaps matching TRBD1 (5 bases). V lost 3 bases to trimming and J lost 2 bases, with 11 bases between them. The CDR3 is made up of 14 amino acids. Germline V gene lookup returns CDR1 SGHNT and CDR2 YYREEE (reference sequence). The CDR3: CASSSRQQQETQYF. Written as DNA, the CDR3 is TGTGCCAGCAGCTCACGACAGCAACAAGAGACCCAGTACTTC.

The chain links TRBV5-4 to TRBJ2-3, with 11 positions matching TRBD2. The trim removed 4 bases at V and 4 bases at J, leaving 2 bases unmatched. There are 14 residues in the CDR3. CDR1 and CDR2 from the germline V gene are SGHNT and YYREEE (reference sequence). CDR3 DNA sequence: TGTGCCAGCAGCATAGCGGGAGGGGCAGATACGCAGTATTTT. Translated: CASSIAGGADTQYF.

V and J are TRBV7-2 and TRBJ2-1; possibly TRBD2 for D (6 bases). With 4 bases removed from V and 0 bases from J, the gap between germline ends came to 10 bases. CDR1 and CDR2 (germline): SGHTA, FQGNSA. The CDR3 is 15 amino acids. The CDR3 here is CASSSGGSSYNEQFF. CDR3 in DNA: TGTGCCAGCAGCTCCGGGGGAAGCTCCTACAATGAGCAGTTCTTC.

The genes are TRBV2 and TRBJ1-1; 9 nucleotides align to TRBD1. Unmatched junction bases numbered 8, after V lost 5 bases and J lost 1 base. Per the germline V gene, CDR1 is SNHLY and CDR2 is FYNNEI. CDR3 length equals 16 residues. For the CDR3, the DNA is TGTGCCAGCAGTTATACAGGGGGCGAGGGGAACACTGAAGCTTTCTTT. Protein: CASSYTGGEGNTEAFF. The variable domain in full, completed from reference TRBV2 and TRBJ1-1, reads EPEVTQTPSHQVTQMGQEVILRCVPISNHLYFYWYRQILGQKVEFLVSFYNNEISEKSEIFDDQFSVERPDGSNFTLKIRSTKLEDSAMYFCASSYTGGEGNTEAFFGQGTRLTVV.

The V and J genes are TRBV6-1 and TRBJ2-7; 8 bases fit TRBD1. The junction had 7 bases not matched to a gene; V was cut back by 6 bases and J by 3 bases. The CDR3 has 14 amino acids. Germline values: CDR1 MNHNS, CDR2 SASEGT. The CDR3 is CASRLWTGYYEQYF. The CDR3, as DNA: TGTGCCAGCAGGCTATGGACAGGGTACTACGAGCAGTACTTC.

The chain joins TRBV6-6 to TRBJ1-1; D uncertain. CDR3 size: 12 residues. The germline CDR1 and CDR2 sequences are MNHNY and SVGAGI (reference sequence). V was cut by 2 bases and J by 5 bases, with 6 bases left in between. The CDR3 coding sequence is TGTGCCAGCAGTTACGGCGGGACTGAAGCTTTCTTT. Encoded protein: CASSYGGTEAFF.

The gene calls are TRBV5-4 and TRBJ2-7; D is unclear. V lost 0 bases, J lost 6 bases, and 7 bases lay in between. This CDR3 region has 12 residues. Germline V lookup: CDR1 SGHNT, CDR2 YYREEE (reference sequence). The CDR3 bases are TGTGCCAGCAGCTTGGCTGAGAGCGAGCAGTACTTC. Translated: CASSLAESEQYF.

A few counts support this clone. The chain combines TRBV2 with TRBJ1-6; 7 positions match TRBD1. The germline V gene encodes CDR1 SNHLY and CDR2 FYNNEI. The CDR3 runs 12 residues. Losses at the gene ends were 11 bases for V and 7 bases for J; bases not matched to a gene: 5. The chain's CDR3 is CARTGANSPLHF. CDR3 bases: TGTGCCCGCACAGGGGCCAATTCACCCCTCCACTTT.

The rearrangement uses TRBV27 and TRBJ2-2, with D perhaps matching TRBD2 (6 bases). Trimming took 8 bases from V and 0 from J, leaving 16 bases between them. From germline, CDR1 is MNHEY and CDR2 SMNVEV (reference sequence). The CDR3 consists of 16 residues. CDR3 amino acids: CASCCRLASNTGELFF. The CDR3 region has the DNA TGTGCCAGCTGTTGTCGGCTAGCGTCGAACACCGGGGAGCTGTTTTTT.

A few counts support this clone. The CDR3 sequence: CASSVGSGGPYEQYF. DNA of the CDR3: TGTGCCAGCAGCGTAGGGTCGGGAGGCCCCTACGAGCAGTACTTC. This chain links TRBV9 with TRBJ2-7, with 7 bases matching TRBD2. V gave up 0 bases and J gave up 2 bases; unmatched junction bases: 5. The germline V gene encodes CDR1 SGDLS and CDR2 YYNGEE. This CDR3 comprises 15 residues. Supplemented by reference TRBV9 and TRBJ2-7, the full variable domain reads DSGVTQTPKHLITATGQRVTLRCSPRSGDLSVYWYQQSLDQGLQFLIQYYNGEERAKGNILERFSAQQFPDLHSELNLSSLELGDSALYFCASSVGSGGPYEQYFGPGTRLTVT.

The chain employs TRBV27 and TRBJ2-7, with TRBD1 matching over 7 bases. Trimming cost V 4 bases and J 5 bases; bases outside gene matches: 11. This CDR3 is 15 amino acids long. Germline loops: CDR1 MNHEY, CDR2 SMNVEV (reference sequence). The CDR3: CASSSIQGLRDEQYF. The CDR3 nucleotides read TGTGCCAGCAGTTCCATACAGGGGTTGCGGGACGAGCAGTACTTC.

This chain joins TRBV19 and TRBJ2-1; D gene ambiguous. Trimming removed 3 bases at V and 1 base at J, with 13 bases between. In germline, CDR1 is LNHDA, CDR2 SQIVND (reference sequence). The CDR3 is 16 amino acids. CDR3 residues: CASSIDAGGSYNEQFF. The CDR3 DNA reads as TGTGCCAGTAGTATCGACGCTGGCGGATCCTACAATGAGCAGTTCTTC.

The rearrangement uses TRBV4-3 and TRBJ2-2; D remains unclear. Trimming left V 0 bases short and J 5 bases short, with 7 bases between. CDR3 length: 14 amino acids. Per germline, CDR1 LGHNA and CDR2 YSLEER. CDR3 loop: CASSQEWRTGELFF. In DNA, the CDR3 is TGCGCCAGCAGCCAAGAGTGGAGAACCGGGGAGCTGTTTTTT.